Listed below are T cell receptor beta chains from one sample, sequenced in a study of blood T cell repertoires in COVID-19. The table came from immunoSEQ multiplex PCR; TCRdb's copy has only in-frame clones and leaves some out. The sample lists about 210,000 clones; approximately 85% were seen once. Source material: peripheral blood. All receptors come from a woman in her sixties or seventies with COVID-19, enrolled during active disease. Each CDR3 is given with its conserved first and last residue. Fields, in order: D gene, J gene, clone size, V gene, CDR3 protein, CDR3 DNA. D genes are given only for firm matches. A row's size may be missing; if present it is once, few, many or a size class.

D gene: -
J gene: TRBJ1-1
clone size: -
V gene: TRBV7-2
CDR3 protein: CASSLAYGGITEAFF
CDR3 DNA: TGTGCCAGCAGCTTAGCCTACGGGGGGATTACTGAAGCTTTCTTT

D gene: -
J gene: TRBJ2-7
clone size: once
V gene: TRBV9
CDR3 protein: CASSPAPSARKRHEQYF
CDR3 DNA: TGTGCCAGCAGCCCCGCCCCTAGCGCCCGGAAGCGCCACGAGCAGTACTTC

D gene: -
J gene: TRBJ1-2
clone size: -
V gene: TRBV30
CDR3 protein: CAWSEGAQGYTF
CDR3 DNA: TGTGCCTGGAGTGAAGGGGCGCAAGGCTACACCTTC

D gene: -
J gene: TRBJ1-2
clone size: -
V gene: TRBV6-5
CDR3 protein: CASSPSGRARGYTF
CDR3 DNA: TGTGCCAGCAGTCCCTCGGGGAGGGCGCGTGGCTACACCTTC

D gene: -
J gene: TRBJ2-3
clone size: -
V gene: TRBV10-3
CDR3 protein: CAIRDPPGTDTQYF
CDR3 DNA: TGTGCCATCAGGGACCCCCCGGGGACAGATACGCAGTATTTT

D gene: -
J gene: TRBJ1-2
clone size: -
V gene: TRBV27
CDR3 protein: CASSLWGQGQGYTF
CDR3 DNA: TGTGCCAGCAGTTTGTGGGGGCAAGGCCAGGGCTACACCTTC

D gene: -
J gene: TRBJ2-3
clone size: -
V gene: TRBV19
CDR3 protein: CASSILTGSTDTQYF
CDR3 DNA: TGTGCCAGTAGTATATTGACAGGTAGCACAGATACGCAGTATTTT

D gene: -
J gene: TRBJ1-5
clone size: -
V gene: TRBV7-2
CDR3 protein: CASSLLTGQSSNQPQHF
CDR3 DNA: TGTGCCAGCAGCTTACTAACAGGGCAATCGAGCAATCAGCCCCAGCATTTT

D gene: -
J gene: TRBJ2-1
clone size: -
V gene: TRBV5-6
CDR3 protein: CASSLVGENPYNEQFF
CDR3 DNA: TGTGCCAGCAGCTTGGTTGGGGAGAACCCATACAATGAGCAGTTCTTC

D gene: TRBD1
J gene: TRBJ1-5
clone size: few
V gene: TRBV6-6
CDR3 protein: CASSYGTESQPQHF
CDR3 DNA: TGTGCCAGCAGTTATGGGACAGAAAGTCAGCCCCAGCATTTT

D gene: TRBD1
J gene: TRBJ2-7
clone size: -
V gene: TRBV4-1
CDR3 protein: CASSQTGQSYEQYF
CDR3 DNA: TGCGCCAGCAGCCAAACGGGACAGTCCTACGAGCAGTACTTC

D gene: -
J gene: TRBJ2-3
clone size: -
V gene: TRBV12-5
CDR3 protein: CASGSRGGAGTDTQYF
CDR3 DNA: TGTGCTAGTGGTTCAAGAGGGGGGGCCGGGACAGATACGCAGTATTTT

D gene: -
J gene: TRBJ1-4
clone size: -
V gene: TRBV10-3
CDR3 protein: CAISEEGTSNEKLFF
CDR3 DNA: TGTGCCATCAGTGAGGAGGGGACATCAAATGAAAAACTGTTTTTT

D gene: TRBD2
J gene: TRBJ2-3
clone size: -
V gene: TRBV4-3
CDR3 protein: CASSQVRTSGVGGQYF
CDR3 DNA: TGCGCCAGCAGCCAAGTGAGGACTAGCGGGGTGGGAGGGCAGTATTTT

D gene: TRBD1
J gene: TRBJ2-1
clone size: -
V gene: TRBV7-9
CDR3 protein: CASSHIVWTGRHEQFF
CDR3 DNA: TGTGCCAGCAGCCACATTGTTTGGACAGGACGGCATGAGCAGTTCTTC

D gene: -
J gene: TRBJ2-5
clone size: -
V gene: TRBV5-4
CDR3 protein: CASSLPTGDTAETQYF
CDR3 DNA: TGTGCCAGCAGCTTGCCGACCGGAGATACCGCAGAGACCCAGTACTTC

D gene: TRBD1
J gene: TRBJ1-5
clone size: -
V gene: TRBV9
CDR3 protein: CASSPQGRSDQPQHF
CDR3 DNA: TGTGCCAGCAGCCCACAGGGGAGGTCGGATCAGCCCCAGCATTTT

D gene: -
J gene: TRBJ2-3
clone size: -
V gene: TRBV7-9
CDR3 protein: CASSRRGADTQYF
CDR3 DNA: TGTGCCAGCAGCAGAAGGGGCGCAGATACGCAGTATTTT

D gene: -
J gene: TRBJ2-1
clone size: -
V gene: TRBV7-2
CDR3 protein: CASSFQAGLNEQFF
CDR3 DNA: TGTGCCAGCAGCTTCCAGGCGGGGCTCAATGAGCAGTTCTTC

D gene: -
J gene: TRBJ2-5
clone size: -
V gene: TRBV2
CDR3 protein: CASSRRTAQETQYF
CDR3 DNA: TGTGCCAGCAGTAGGAGGACTGCACAAGAGACCCAGTACTTC

D gene: -
J gene: TRBJ1-2
clone size: once
V gene: TRBV5-1
CDR3 protein: CASSLDGQNYGYTF
CDR3 DNA: TGCGCCAGCAGCTTGGACGGACAGAACTATGGCTACACCTTC

D gene: TRBD2
J gene: TRBJ2-3
clone size: -
V gene: TRBV5-4
CDR3 protein: CASSLFAGEGDTQYF
CDR3 DNA: TGTGCCAGCAGCTTGTTTGCGGGGGAGGGAGATACGCAGTATTTT

D gene: -
J gene: TRBJ2-3
clone size: -
V gene: TRBV7-9
CDR3 protein: CVPGRDGTDTQYF
CDR3 DNA: TGTGTCCCGGGAAGGGATGGCACAGATACGCAGTATTTT

D gene: TRBD1
J gene: TRBJ2-5
clone size: -
V gene: TRBV24-1
CDR3 protein: CATSDAGTGGKETQYF
CDR3 DNA: TGTGCCACCAGTGATGCGGGGACAGGGGGCAAAGAGACCCAGTACTTC

D gene: -
J gene: TRBJ1-5
clone size: once
V gene: TRBV30
CDR3 protein: CACQTQEGQPQHF
CDR3 DNA: TGTGCCTGCCAGACACAAGAGGGTCAGCCCCAGCATTTT

D gene: TRBD2
J gene: TRBJ2-7
clone size: -
V gene: TRBV2
CDR3 protein: CASRRLAGSSYEQYF
CDR3 DNA: TGTGCCAGCAGGCGACTAGCGGGAAGCTCCTACGAGCAGTACTTC

D gene: TRBD1
J gene: TRBJ1-1
clone size: -
V gene: TRBV7-3
CDR3 protein: CASSKTGVTEAFF
CDR3 DNA: TGTGCCAGCAGCAAGACAGGGGTCACTGAAGCTTTCTTT

D gene: TRBD1
J gene: TRBJ2-7
clone size: -
V gene: TRBV19
CDR3 protein: CASSDPLGTGNYEQYF
CDR3 DNA: TGTGCCAGTAGTGATCCCCTCGGGACAGGGAATTACGAGCAGTACTTC

D gene: TRBD2
J gene: TRBJ2-1
clone size: once
V gene: TRBV19
CDR3 protein: CASSTGLAVLDEQFF
CDR3 DNA: TGTGCCAGTAGTACAGGACTAGCGGTCCTTGATGAGCAGTTCTTC

D gene: -
J gene: TRBJ1-6
clone size: -
V gene: TRBV5-1
CDR3 protein: CASREGYRNSPLHF
CDR3 DNA: TGCGCCAGCAGAGAAGGATACAGAAATTCACCCCTCCACTTT

D gene: -
J gene: TRBJ1-1
clone size: -
V gene: TRBV6-6
CDR3 protein: CASSHGRAPPTTGLNTEAFF
CDR3 DNA: TGTGCCAGCAGTCATGGGCGGGCGCCCCCGACGACCGGACTGAACACTGAAGCTTTCTTT

D gene: TRBD1
J gene: TRBJ2-2
clone size: -
V gene: TRBV12-5
CDR3 protein: CASGLDSGTGSVFF
CDR3 DNA: TGTGCTAGTGGTTTGGATTCCGGGACAGGCAGCGTGTTTTTT

D gene: TRBD2
J gene: TRBJ2-5
clone size: -
V gene: TRBV5-8
CDR3 protein: CASSFGRALLQETQYF
CDR3 DNA: TGTGCCAGCAGCTTTGGGAGGGCCTTACTCCAAGAGACCCAGTACTTC

D gene: -
J gene: TRBJ2-5
clone size: -
V gene: TRBV6-2/TRBV6-3
CDR3 protein: CASIPGHQETQYF
CDR3 DNA: TGTGCCAGCATCCCGGGACATCAAGAGACCCAGTACTTC

D gene: -
J gene: TRBJ2-7
clone size: -
V gene: TRBV21-1
CDR3 protein: CASSKGSYEQYF
CDR3 DNA: TGTGCCAGCAGCAAAGGTAGCTACGAGCAGTACTTC

D gene: -
J gene: TRBJ1-5
clone size: -
V gene: TRBV12-3/TRBV12-4
CDR3 protein: CASSPDRGQPQHF
CDR3 DNA: TGTGCCAGCAGTCCTGACCGAGGTCAGCCCCAGCATTTT

D gene: TRBD1
J gene: TRBJ2-3
clone size: -
V gene: TRBV19
CDR3 protein: CASSNGRQGLDTQYF
CDR3 DNA: TGTGCCAGTAGTAACGGTCGACAGGGTTTAGATACGCAGTATTTT

D gene: TRBD1
J gene: TRBJ2-5
clone size: -
V gene: TRBV18
CDR3 protein: CASSPPGQGGETQYF
CDR3 DNA: TGTGCCAGCTCACCACCGGGACAGGGCGGGGAGACCCAGTACTTC

D gene: -
J gene: TRBJ2-1
clone size: -
V gene: TRBV7-2
CDR3 protein: CASSLGSHNEQFF
CDR3 DNA: TGTGCCAGCAGCTTAGGGAGTCACAATGAGCAGTTCTTC

D gene: -
J gene: TRBJ1-6
clone size: -
V gene: TRBV3-1/TRBV3-2
CDR3 protein: CASSQNANSPLHF
CDR3 DNA: TGTGCCAGCAGCCAGAACGCGAATTCACCCCTCCACTTT

D gene: -
J gene: TRBJ1-1
clone size: -
V gene: TRBV18
CDR3 protein: CASSQLLEMNTEAFF
CDR3 DNA: TGTGCCAGCTCCCAGCTCCTAGAGATGAACACTGAAGCTTTCTTT

D gene: TRBD2
J gene: TRBJ2-1
clone size: -
V gene: TRBV27
CDR3 protein: CASSPRTSGWLDEQFF
CDR3 DNA: TGTGCCAGCAGCCCTAGGACTAGCGGGTGGTTGGATGAGCAGTTCTTC

D gene: TRBD2
J gene: TRBJ2-7
clone size: -
V gene: TRBV2
CDR3 protein: CASTRTSGSYEQYF
CDR3 DNA: TGTGCCAGCACCCGGACTAGCGGGTCCTACGAGCAGTACTTC